The source of this TCR beta chain is a study of T-cell memory formation after mild COVID-19 (dated by TCRdb to about 2021). Regarding the complete study: Most TCR sequence clusters were specific to one of the two donors. In a couple of donors, T-cell clones that expanded and contracted after mild COVID-19 were followed by sequencing TCRalpha and TCRbeta repertoires longitudinally. Two young, previously healthy adult volunteers made up the cohort, one male and one female.

Ficoll-Paque density gradient centrifugation was the method used to isolate PBMCs. Study-level results and caveats: Clones that contracted from day 15 to 85 showed balanced CD4/CD8 phenotypes, whereas a second wave of clones that expanded from day 15 to 37 leaned towards CD4+. Only a couple of mild cases were covered by the study, and larger cohorts that include severe cases with pre-infection samples were considered necessary. Contracting CD4+ clones were located mainly in the CM and EM memory subsets, whereas CD8+ clones were found to be enriched in EMRA. Some responding clones were found in pre-infection memory, which suggests that pre-existing cross-reactive memory T cells took part in the SARS-CoV-2 response. SARS-CoV-2 specificity of the second-wave clones peaking on day 37 was not confirmed.

The germline V gene supplies CDR1 MGHDK and CDR2 SYGVNS. Trimmed from V: 4 bases; trimmed from J: 5 bases; junction bases lacking a gene match: 8. CDR3 length: 15 amino acids, cysteine to phenylalanine. Only the CDR3 region is kept as DNA, spanning 45 bases read in frame from base 1. Sequencing was performed on an Illumina NovaSeq 6000. TCRalpha and TCRbeta cDNA libraries were built by 5'RACE with constant-segment primers, adding sample barcodes and unique molecular identifiers. RNA was extracted from every sample with Trizol reagent. The libraries were amplified in two PCR steps, and the second step added a second sample barcode and Illumina TruSeq adapters. Sequencing of libraries was performed on an Illumina NovaSeq with 2 x 150 bp paired-end reads. Regarding the original processing steps: Reads were demultiplexed and collapsed into UMI-guided consensus sequences with migec v1.2.7. Using mixcr v2.1.11, UMI consensuses were aligned to TRA and TRB V and J templates and then assembled into clonotypes. A clonotype was counted as expanded or contracted only when both edgeR and NoisET called the clonotype significant, with the noise models trained on biological replicates. For edgeR calls, a false discovery rate-adjusted p below 0.01 and a log2 fold-change threshold of 1 were applied. As an exploratory analysis of dynamics, max-normalized trajectories of the 1000 most abundant clonotypes were examined with PCA combined with hierarchical clustering. Each responding clone was given a CD4 or CD8 phenotype based on the CD4+ and CD8+ repertoires, which had been sequenced separately. Using fastp trimming at Q25 and MiXCR clonotype assembly, TCRdb reanalyzed the public sequencing data and kept in-frame beta chains. Entries that share a CDR3 protein sequence are merged under the most common genes and DNA. In this record, the V and J calls reflect TCRdb's handling and not the investigators' own analysis. Recorded for this sample are roughly 500,000 distinct CDR3 sequences; 20% of them occurred a single time. The ten top clones hold approximately 12% of the sample.

In this sample, this clonotype turned up a few times. It has no known antigen specificity. No much larger clone exists at a distance of one base, and base qualities are not known. Sequenced input: PBMCs or a T cell subset sorted from them (not recorded which). The receptor chain draws on TRBV25-1 and TRBJ2-5; 9 nucleotides in the junction match TRBD1. The receptor's source is an adult woman who had mild COVID-19 (a few samples of this study predate the infection). The sample titles of this study are shuffled in the database, so cell type and time point are left out; the donor was told from shared clones. The CDR3 sequence is CASSALTGGAETQYF. The DNA reads TGTGCCAGCAGTGCTCTAACAGGGGGCGCGGAGACCCAGTACTTC. With the rest looked up from the reference TRBV25-1 and TRBJ2-5 genes rather than sequenced, the full variable domain is EADIYQTPRYLVIGTGKKITLECSQTMGHDKMYWYQQDPGMELHLIHYSYGVNSTEKGDLSSESTVSRIRTEHFPLTLESARPSHTSQYLCASSALTGGAETQYFGPGTRLLVL.